The 27 T cell receptor beta chains reported below all come from one sample, sequenced in a study of blood T cells in healthy people across ages (dated by TCRdb to 2015 to 2017). Library preparation employed 5' RACE. This sample was sequenced with an Illumina HiSeq 2500. The second PCR ran for roughly 7 to 12 cycles and used a J-beta primer mix along with a sample-barcoded 5' primer. The raw public data were reprocessed by TCRdb itself: fastp quality trimming at Q25, MiXCR clonotype calling, in-frame beta chains only. Identical CDR3 proteins give one entry, which carries the most common genes and DNA. This sample lists over 600,000 distinct CDR3 sequences; roughly three fifths were detected once. Jointly, the top ten make up around 25% of the sample. Sample: blood. Every receptor here comes from a man in his forties or fifties in good health.

The chain has TRBV6-2 or TRBV6-3 and TRBJ2-1; 11 bases fit TRBD1. Germline V CDR1 and CDR2: MNHEY, SVGEGT. The CDR3 contains 16 residues. V lost 5 bases to trimming and J lost 7 bases; unmatched junction nucleotides: 10. The CDR3 sequence is CASSPGQGVFWNEQFF. The CDR3, as DNA: TGTGCCAGCAGTCCGGGACAGGGGGTTTTTTGGAATGAGCAGTTCTTC.

The genes are TRBV7-9 and TRBJ1-4; TRBD1 matches 9 bases. CDR1 is SEHNR and CDR2 is FQNEAQ in the germline V gene (reference sequence). The CDR3 consists of 14 residues. V gave up 8 bases and J gave up 10 bases; unmatched junction bases: 11. The CDR3 region is CASEYGTGLGKLFF. The CDR3 nucleotides are TGTGCCAGCGAGTACGGGACAGGGTTAGGAAAACTGTTTTTT. The full variable domain, with the rest looked up from reference TRBV7-9 and TRBJ1-4, is DTGVSQNPRHKITKRGQNVTFRCDPISEHNRLYWYRQTLGQGPEFLTYFQNEAQLEKSRLLSDRFSAERPKGSFSTLEIQRTEQGDSAMYLCASEYGTGLGKLFFGSGTQLSVL.

The chain uses TRBV6-6 and TRBJ1-2; D is ambiguous. CDR1 is MNHNY, CDR2 SVGAGI, per germline (reference sequence). V was pared by 2 bases and J by 6 bases, with 13 bases between. This CDR3 contains 14 residues. The CDR3 reads CASSYTRDANGYTF. DNA for the CDR3: TGTGCCAGCAGTTACACAAGAGACGCTAATGGCTACACCTTC.

V usage is TRBV6-6 and J usage is TRBJ2-5, with 8 positions matching TRBD2. Germline lookup yields CDR1 MNHNY and CDR2 SVGAGI (reference sequence). With 9 bases clipped from V and 1 base from J, the junction kept 10 bases outside the gene matches. This CDR3 spans 15 amino acids. CDR3 nucleotides: TGTGCCAGTCTTTCGAACGGGGGGGCCCAAGAGACCCAGTACTTC. This codes for CASLSNGGAQETQYF.

This chain's CDR3 is CASSPARYGYTF. The CDR3 DNA reads TGCGCCAGCAGCCCGGCCCGGTATGGCTACACCTTC. The gene calls are TRBV5-1 and TRBJ1-2, with D uncertain. This CDR3 spans 12 amino acids. V was pared by 4 bases and J by 5 bases, with 9 bases between. Germline V gene data show CDR1 as SGHRS and CDR2 as YFSETQ.

The rearrangement joins TRBV7-2 to TRBJ1-2, with TRBD1 matching 8 bases. Per the germline V gene, CDR1 is SGHTA and CDR2 is FQGNSA. V shed 4 bases, J shed 6 bases, and the junction held 10 bases outside the gene matches. The CDR3 is 15 residues long. The CDR3 spells CASSSRTGRKDGYTF. In nucleotides, the CDR3 is TGTGCCAGCAGCTCCCGGACAGGGAGGAAGGATGGCTACACCTTC.

The chain combines TRBV4-3 with TRBJ2-6; the match to TRBD1 covers 8 bases. Germline V CDR1 and CDR2: LGHNA, YSLEER. The CDR3 is made up of 20 amino acids. With V trimmed by 1 base and J by 2 bases, 13 bases remained unmatched. CDR3 bases: TGCGCCAGCAGCCAAGCCCGCCCGGACAGGGTTGTACCTGGGGCCAACGTCCTGACTTTC. It codes for CASSQARPDRVVPGANVLTF.

The genes are TRBV13 and TRBJ2-1; no definite D call. The CDR3 consists of 14 residues. Germline CDR1 reads PRHDT; CDR2 reads FYEKMQ (reference sequence). The V and J ends lost 5 bases and 6 bases respectively, with 14 bases between them. Here the CDR3 DNA reads TGTGCCAGCAGCATGACGACGTTGTTCAATGAGCAGTTCTTC. Translated, it gives CASSMTTLFNEQFF.

V and J are TRBV27 and TRBJ2-7; maybe TRBD2 (6 bases). V dropped 5 bases and J dropped 2 bases, with 13 bases sitting between them. Germline V lookup: CDR1 MNHEY, CDR2 SMNVEV (reference sequence). This CDR3 contains 14 residues. CDR3 loop: CASSGQGGTYEQYF. The CDR3 nucleotides read TGTGCCAGCAGTGGGCAGGGAGGTACCTACGAGCAGTACTTC.

The J gene is TRBJ2-7, the V gene TRBV28; perhaps D is TRBD1 or TRBD2 (6 bases each). From germline, CDR1 is MDHEN and CDR2 SYDVKM. This CDR3 is built from 13 residues. Trimming removed 8 bases from V and 5 bases from J, with 16 bases in between. CDR3 region: CASFATGRNEQYF. DNA of the CDR3: TGTGCCAGCTTCGCTACAGGGAGGAACGAGCAGTACTTC.

This chain links TRBV9 with TRBJ2-1, with TRBD1 identical over 7 bases. With 7 bases clipped from V and 9 bases from J, the junction kept 13 bases outside the gene matches. The germline gives CDR1 SGDLS, CDR2 YYNGEE. CDR3 length: 14 amino acids. The CDR3 sequence: CASCRGSSHSEQFF. In DNA, the CDR3 is TGTGCCAGCTGCAGGGGGTCATCACATTCTGAGCAGTTCTTC.

The sample holds many counts of this clonotype. This chain connects TRBV7-2 to TRBJ2-3, with TRBD2 as a possible D gene (5 bases). Deletions cut 2 bases from V and 2 bases from J, with 17 bases between. The CDR3 is 17 residues long. The V gene's germline CDR1 is SGHTA and CDR2 FQGNSA. Here the CDR3 DNA reads TGTGCCAGCAGCTTAAGGGCGGGTCGGGGATTCACAGATACGCAGTATTTT. Its translation is CASSLRAGRGFTDTQYF.

For the CDR3, the DNA is TGCAGTGCTACGGGACTAGCGGGAGCTGGCAATGAGCAGTTCTTC. Protein sequence: CSATGLAGAGNEQFF. V usage is TRBV20-1 and J usage is TRBJ2-1; 14 nucleotides align to TRBD2. Germline CDR1 reads DFQATT; CDR2 reads SNEGSKA (reference sequence). The CDR3 covers 15 residues. V lost 4 bases, J lost 6 bases, and 5 bases stayed unmatched.

Notes on this clonotype: An end of the junction does not agree with germline; a read error may underlie this. The rearrangement joins TRBV25-1 to TRBJ1-1; 8 positions match TRBD1. Germline V gene sequence: CDR1 MGHDK, CDR2 SYGVNS. The length of the CDR3 is 16 residues. The chain's CDR3 is CAGSEGGTGHEKGAFF. The CDR3 region has the DNA TGTGCCGGCAGTGAGGGAGGGACAGGACACGAGAAGGGTGCTTTCTTT.

This clonotype has a single count. This sequence joins TRBV12-3 or TRBV12-4 and TRBJ2-1; TRBD2 agrees at 9 bases. V shed 6 bases and J 7 bases; nucleotides not matched to a gene: 10. This CDR3 is built from 15 residues. The CDR3 loop is CASSSVVAGDNEQFF. The CDR3 DNA follows: TGTGCCAGCAGCTCGGTGGTAGCGGGAGATAATGAGCAGTTCTTC.

This chain links TRBV6-2 or TRBV6-3 with TRBJ2-1; D is uncertain. Trimming removed 6 bases from V and 5 bases from J, with 11 bases in between. Germline lookup yields CDR1 MNHEY and CDR2 SVGEGT. This CDR3 contains 13 residues. The CDR3 protein is CASSYEPDNEQFF. CDR3 nucleotides: TGTGCCAGCAGCTACGAACCTGACAATGAGCAGTTCTTC.

CDR3 nucleotides: TGTGCCAGCAGTCCACTGGGGAAGCAAGAGACCCAGTACTTC. It specifies CASSPLGKQETQYF. The J gene is TRBJ2-5, the V gene TRBV28; no reliable D call. Trimming left V 5 bases short and J 2 bases short, with 12 bases between. The CDR3 runs to 14 residues. CDR1 MDHEN and CDR2 SYDVKM come from the germline V gene.

This chain links TRBV3-1 with TRBJ2-5; no clear D. Per germline, CDR1 LGHDT and CDR2 YNNKEL (reference sequence). V lost 0 bases, J lost 6 bases, and 11 bases lay in between. CDR3 length: 14 residues. The CDR3: CASSQEARPKTQYF. The CDR3, as DNA: TGTGCCAGCAGCCAAGAAGCCAGGCCCAAGACCCAGTACTTC.

This clonotype appeared a few times. The chain recombines TRBV15 with TRBJ2-3, with 7 bases lining up with TRBD1. With V trimmed by 6 bases and J by 2 bases, 5 bases remained unmatched. The V gene's germline CDR1 is LNHNV and CDR2 YYDKDF (reference sequence). CDR3 size: 14 residues. CDR3 nucleotides: TGTGCCACCAGAACGGGACAGATCACAGATACGCAGTATTTT. Its translation is CATRTGQITDTQYF.

A few counts support this clonotype. This chain joins TRBV2 and TRBJ2-5; 7 nucleotides line up with TRBD2. The closer fit of TRBJ2-7 to the DNA end suggests the J call may be wrong. The CDR3 extends over 15 amino acids. Germline V CDR1 and CDR2: SNHLY, FYNNEI. The CDR3 DNA reads TGTGCCTGCCATCGGAGCGGGATGAGGCCCTACGAGCAGTACTTC. Amino acids: CACHRSGMRPYEQYF.

This clonotype appeared once. The chain recombines TRBV28 with TRBJ2-2, with a weak D call TRBD2 (6 bases). V lost 1 base to trimming and J lost 6 bases, with 12 bases between them. Looked up from germline, CDR1 is MDHEN and CDR2 is SYDVKM. The CDR3 consists of 15 residues. The CDR3 sequence: CASSLLVRGAGELFF. As DNA, the CDR3 is TGTGCCAGCAGTTTATTAGTCCGCGGGGCCGGGGAGCTGTTTTTT.

V gene TRBV9 combines with J gene TRBJ2-3, with a weak D call TRBD2 (5 bases). CDR3 size: 15 residues. Deletions cut 0 bases from V and 6 bases from J, with 14 bases between. CDR1 SGDLS and CDR2 YYNGEE come from the germline V gene. The CDR3 is CASSVAVSVSDTQYF. The CDR3 DNA sequence: TGTGCCAGCAGCGTAGCGGTTAGCGTCTCTGATACGCAGTATTTT. The full variable domain, completed using reference TRBV9 and TRBJ2-3, is DSGVTQTPKHLITATGQRVTLRCSPRSGDLSVYWYQQSLDQGLQFLIQYYNGEERAKGNILERFSAQQFPDLHSELNLSSLELGDSALYFCASSVAVSVSDTQYFGPGTRLTVL.

This clonotype occurred a few times. V usage is TRBV7-2 and J usage is TRBJ2-7; 10 nucleotides match TRBD2. Trimming took 5 bases from V and 2 from J; bases not matched to a gene: 6. This CDR3 is built from 15 residues. Germline CDR1 and CDR2: SGHTA and FQGNSA. CDR3 nucleotides: TGTGCCAGCAGCAGTAGGACTAGCGGACCCTACGAGCAGTACTTC. Its translation is CASSSRTSGPYEQYF.

This clonotype appeared a single time. Written as DNA, the CDR3 is TGCGCCAGCAGCCCGGGGCCCAGATTAGGTCAGTACTTC. Translation gives CASSPGPRLGQYF. This chain links TRBV4-1 with TRBJ2-1; D possibly matches TRBD1 or TRBD2 (5 bases each). The end of the DNA aligns better with TRBJ2-4, so the J call may be wrong. The CDR3 has 13 amino acids. Per the germline V gene, CDR1 is MGHRA and CDR2 is YSYEKL.

The chain carries TRBV20-1 and TRBJ2-7; 7 nucleotides match TRBD2. V shed 0 bases, J shed 4 bases, and the junction held 9 bases outside the gene matches. CDR3 length equals 15 residues. Per the germline V gene, CDR1 is DFQATT and CDR2 is SNEGSKA (reference sequence). The CDR3 coding sequence is TGCAGTGCTAGAGAGGGGGAGACTAGCCGGTACGAGCAGTACTTC. Its translation: CSAREGETSRYEQYF.

The V gene is TRBV4-2, the J gene TRBJ1-2; D unresolved. CDR3 length equals 16 residues. V dropped 0 bases and J dropped 6 bases, with 17 bases sitting between them. Germline CDR1 reads LGHNA; CDR2 reads YNFKEQ. The CDR3 spells CASSQDLILPGNGYTF. The CDR3 DNA is TGTGCCAGCAGCCAAGATCTTATCTTGCCGGGGAATGGCTACACCTTC.

This clonotype was observed a few times. The chain joins TRBV20-1 to TRBJ2-1; D is unclear. V was clipped by 8 bases and J by 0 bases, with 14 bases between them. Germline CDR1 and CDR2: DFQATT and SNEGSKA (reference sequence). CDR3 length equals 14 residues. The CDR3 spells CSTAAESSYNEQFF. The CDR3 DNA reads TGCAGTACCGCGGCGGAAAGCTCCTACAATGAGCAGTTCTTC.